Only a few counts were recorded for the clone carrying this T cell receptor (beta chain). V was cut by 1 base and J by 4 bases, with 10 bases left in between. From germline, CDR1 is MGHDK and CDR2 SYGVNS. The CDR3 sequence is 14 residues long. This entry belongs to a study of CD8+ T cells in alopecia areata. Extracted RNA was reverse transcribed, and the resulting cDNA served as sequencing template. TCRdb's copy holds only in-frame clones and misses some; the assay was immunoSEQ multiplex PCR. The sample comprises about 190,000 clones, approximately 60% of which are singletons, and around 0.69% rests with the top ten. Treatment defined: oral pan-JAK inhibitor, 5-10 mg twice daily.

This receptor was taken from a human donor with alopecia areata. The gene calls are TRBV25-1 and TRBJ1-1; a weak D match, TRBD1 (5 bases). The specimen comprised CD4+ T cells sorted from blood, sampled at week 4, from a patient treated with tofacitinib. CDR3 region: CASSESWGGTEAFF. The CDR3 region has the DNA TGTGCCAGCAGTGAATCTTGGGGGGGCACTGAAGCTTTCTTT.